The subject of this entry is one T cell receptor (beta chain). This sample is part of a study of blood T cell repertoires in COVID-19. The CDR3 is 14 amino acids. CDR1 and CDR2 (germline): KGHSH, LQKENI. The trim removed 2 bases at V and 4 bases at J, leaving 4 bases unmatched. Method: immunoSEQ multiplex PCR; TCRdb's copy keeps in-frame clones and lacks some. The data contain about 330,000 clones, under 90% of them singletons. Participants were aged about 18 to 95 years, lived in about 26 US areas, and enrolled virtually. The V call is TRBV18, the J call TRBJ2-7; 8 positions agree with TRBD1. The TCR comes from a young woman who had recovered from COVID-19. Sequenced: PBMCs or T cells enriched from blood (not recorded which). The DNA for the CDR3 is TGTGCCAGCTCACCAGACAGGGGCGAGTACGAGCAGTACTTC. As protein: CASSPDRGEYEQYF.